The sequence of this T cell receptor beta chain was determined in a study of T cell repertoires in cytomegalovirus infection. Germline V CDR1 and CDR2: SGHVS, FQNEAQ. This CDR3 spans 16 amino acids. The ends were cut back, 5 bases at V and 3 bases at J, with 19 bases in the middle. This clonotype was observed a handful of times. Its target is not known. One entry per CDR3 protein results from TCRdb running MiXCR on the reads. The sample carries 640,000 or so distinct CDR3 sequences, around 31% recorded once. The origin of this receptor is a human donor in good health (CMV status not recorded). Some clones in this sample may be carry-over from other donors' samples. The rearrangement uses TRBV7-8 and TRBJ1-1, with a possible D match to TRBD1 (6 bases). Sequences were derived from cultured PBMCs, sampled from culture after CMV antigen stimulation. The CDR3 is CASSLHRGLGDTEAFF. CDR3 DNA: TGTGCCAGCAGCCTACATAGGGGGTTAGGGGACACTGAAGCTTTCTTT. Based on the CDR3 plus reference TRBV7-8 and TRBJ1-1, the full variable domain is GAGVSQSPRYKVAKRGQDVALRCDPISGHVSLFWYQQALGQGPEFLTYFQNEAQLDKSGLPSDRFFAERPEGSVSTLKIQRTQQEDSAVYLCASSLHRGLGDTEAFFGQGTRLTVV.